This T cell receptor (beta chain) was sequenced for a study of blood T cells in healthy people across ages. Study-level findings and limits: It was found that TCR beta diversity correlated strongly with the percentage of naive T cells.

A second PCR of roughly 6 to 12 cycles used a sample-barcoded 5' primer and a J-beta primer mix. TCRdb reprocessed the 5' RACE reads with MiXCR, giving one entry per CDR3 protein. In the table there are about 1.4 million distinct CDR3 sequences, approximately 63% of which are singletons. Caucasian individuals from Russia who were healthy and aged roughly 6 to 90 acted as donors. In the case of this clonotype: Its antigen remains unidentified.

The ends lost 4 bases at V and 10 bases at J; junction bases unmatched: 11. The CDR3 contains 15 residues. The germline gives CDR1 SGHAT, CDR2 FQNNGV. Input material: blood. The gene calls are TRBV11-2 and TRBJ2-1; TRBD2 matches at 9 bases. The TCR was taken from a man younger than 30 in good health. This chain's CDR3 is CASSSGLAKSWEQFF. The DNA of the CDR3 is TGTGCCAGCAGCTCGGGACTAGCAAAATCCTGGGAGCAGTTCTTC.